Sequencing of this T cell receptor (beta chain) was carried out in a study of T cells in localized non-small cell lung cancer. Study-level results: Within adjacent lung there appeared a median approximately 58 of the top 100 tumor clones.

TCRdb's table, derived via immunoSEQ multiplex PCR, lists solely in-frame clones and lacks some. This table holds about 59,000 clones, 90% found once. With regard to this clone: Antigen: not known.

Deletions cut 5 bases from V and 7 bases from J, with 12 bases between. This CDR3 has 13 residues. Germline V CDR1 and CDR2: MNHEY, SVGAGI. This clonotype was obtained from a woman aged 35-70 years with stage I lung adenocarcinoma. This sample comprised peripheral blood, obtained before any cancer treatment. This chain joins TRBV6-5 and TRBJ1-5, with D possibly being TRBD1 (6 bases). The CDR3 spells CASSTGGWQPQHF. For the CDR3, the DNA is TGTGCCAGCAGTACGGGGGGCTGGCAGCCCCAGCATTTT.